This entry describes one TCR beta chain. The data derive from a study of long-term antiretroviral therapy in people with HIV. Version v3.0 of the immunoSEQ assay was performed at survey level. Data came from immunoSEQ multiplex PCR; TCRdb stores just in-frame clones and leaves some out. The sample has 20,000 to 25,000 clones; roughly 85% are singletons. Germline CDR1 reads SGHTA; CDR2 reads FQGNSA. The CDR3 runs to 15 residues. J was trimmed by 3 bases and V by 5 bases; bases with no gene match: 8. There was at least one pre-ART PBMC sample for each donor, plus at least two post-ART PBMC samples. The chain links TRBV7-2 to TRBJ1-2, with 8 nucleotides matching TRBD1. The TCR comes from a woman aged 40 to 50 with HIV. Sequenced material: unsorted PBMCs, taken 4.1 years after starting antiretroviral therapy. The DNA of the CDR3 is TGTGCCAGCAGCATTCGACAGGGGACTTACTATGGCTACACCTTC. Amino acids: CASSIRQGTYYGYTF. Variable domain in full (rest from reference TRBV7-2 and TRBJ1-2): GAGVSQSPSNKVTEKGKDVELRCDPISGHTALYWYRQSLGQGLEFLIYFQGNSAPDKSGLPSDRFSAERTGGSVSTLTIQRTQQEDSAVYLCASSIRQGTYYGYTFGSGTRLTVV.